This T cell receptor (beta chain) was documented in a study of T-cell memory formation after mild COVID-19. Trimming removed 6 bases at V and 0 bases at J, with 14 bases between. Germline values: CDR1 LNHNV, CDR2 YYDKDF (reference sequence). This CDR3 spans 15 amino acids. Overall study findings and caveats: Memory sampled before infection contained some responding clones, suggesting cross-reactive memory joined.

TCRdb analysed the 5' RACE reads with MiXCR anew, one entry per CDR3 protein. The sample shows under 300,000 distinct CDR3 sequences, 8.2% of them seen only once. About this clonotype: What it binds is not known.

Specimen: PBMCs or a T cell subset sorted from them (not recorded which). This TCR was sampled from a young man who had mild COVID-19 (a few samples of this study predate the infection). Cell type and time point are not known. This chain connects TRBV15 to TRBJ2-5; either TRBD1 or TRBD2 may supply D (5 bases each). CDR3 region: CATRGVWSNQETQYF. The CDR3 nucleotides read TGTGCCACCAGGGGGGTTTGGTCGAACCAAGAGACCCAGTACTTC.